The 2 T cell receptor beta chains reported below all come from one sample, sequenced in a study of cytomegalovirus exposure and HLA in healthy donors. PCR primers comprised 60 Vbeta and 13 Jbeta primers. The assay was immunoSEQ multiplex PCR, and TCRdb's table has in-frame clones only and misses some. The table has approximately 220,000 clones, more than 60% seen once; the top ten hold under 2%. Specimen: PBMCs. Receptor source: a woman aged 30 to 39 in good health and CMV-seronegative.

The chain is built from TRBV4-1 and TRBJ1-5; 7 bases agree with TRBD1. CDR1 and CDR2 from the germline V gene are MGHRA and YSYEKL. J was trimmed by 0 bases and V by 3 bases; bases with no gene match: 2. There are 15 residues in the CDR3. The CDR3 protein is CASSHGTDSNQPQHF. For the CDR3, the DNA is TGCGCCAGCAGCCACGGGACAGATAGCAATCAGCCCCAGCATTTT.

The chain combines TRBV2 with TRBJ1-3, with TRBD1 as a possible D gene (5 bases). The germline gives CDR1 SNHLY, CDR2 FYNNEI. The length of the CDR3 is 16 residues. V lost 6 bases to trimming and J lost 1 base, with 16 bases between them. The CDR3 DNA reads TGTGCCAGCAGCCCGGGACTGCAGATTTCTGGAAACACCATATATTTT. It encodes CASSPGLQISGNTIYF.